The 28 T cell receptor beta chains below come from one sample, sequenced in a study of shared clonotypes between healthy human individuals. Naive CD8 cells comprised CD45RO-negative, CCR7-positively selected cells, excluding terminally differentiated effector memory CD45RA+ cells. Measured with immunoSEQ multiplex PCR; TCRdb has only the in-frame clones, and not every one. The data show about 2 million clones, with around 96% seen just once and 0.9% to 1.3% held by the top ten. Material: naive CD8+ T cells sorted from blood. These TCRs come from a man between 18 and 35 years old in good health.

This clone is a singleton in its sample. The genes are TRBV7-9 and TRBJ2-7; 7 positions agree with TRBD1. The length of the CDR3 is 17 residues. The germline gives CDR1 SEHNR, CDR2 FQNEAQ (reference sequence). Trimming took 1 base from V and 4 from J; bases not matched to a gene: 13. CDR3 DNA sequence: TGTGCCAGCAGCTTAGTTACAGGGGCTAGACTCGGTTACGAGCAGTACTTC. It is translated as CASSLVTGARLGYEQYF.

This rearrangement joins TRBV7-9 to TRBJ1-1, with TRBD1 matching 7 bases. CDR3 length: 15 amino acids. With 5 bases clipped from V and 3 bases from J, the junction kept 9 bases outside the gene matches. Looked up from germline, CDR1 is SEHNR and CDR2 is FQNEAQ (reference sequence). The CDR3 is CASSVVGTADTEAFF. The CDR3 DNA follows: TGTGCCAGCAGCGTCGTTGGGACAGCGGACACTGAAGCTTTCTTT.

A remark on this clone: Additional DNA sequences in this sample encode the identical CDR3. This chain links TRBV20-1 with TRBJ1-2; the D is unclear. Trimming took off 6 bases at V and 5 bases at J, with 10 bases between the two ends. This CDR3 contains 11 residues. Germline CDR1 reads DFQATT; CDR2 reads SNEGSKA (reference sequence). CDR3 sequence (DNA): TGCAGTGCCCCTGAGGGTTATGGCTACACCTTC. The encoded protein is CSAPEGYGYTF.

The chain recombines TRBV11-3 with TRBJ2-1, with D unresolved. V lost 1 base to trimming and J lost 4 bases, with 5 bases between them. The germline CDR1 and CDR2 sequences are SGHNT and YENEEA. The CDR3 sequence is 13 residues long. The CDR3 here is CASSLAPYNEQFF. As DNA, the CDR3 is TGTGCCAGCAGCTTAGCTCCTTACAATGAGCAGTTCTTC.

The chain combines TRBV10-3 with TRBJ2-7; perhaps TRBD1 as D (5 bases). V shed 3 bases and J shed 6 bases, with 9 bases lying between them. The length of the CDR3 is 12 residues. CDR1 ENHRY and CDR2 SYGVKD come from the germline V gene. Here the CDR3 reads CAISDYGAEQYF. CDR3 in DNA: TGTGCCATCAGTGATTATGGGGCCGAGCAGTACTTC.

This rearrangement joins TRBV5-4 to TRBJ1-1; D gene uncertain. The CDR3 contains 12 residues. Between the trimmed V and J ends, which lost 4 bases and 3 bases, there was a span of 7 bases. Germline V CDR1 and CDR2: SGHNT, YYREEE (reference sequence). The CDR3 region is CASSDGDTEAFF. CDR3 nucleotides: TGTGCCAGCAGCGACGGTGACACTGAAGCTTTCTTT.

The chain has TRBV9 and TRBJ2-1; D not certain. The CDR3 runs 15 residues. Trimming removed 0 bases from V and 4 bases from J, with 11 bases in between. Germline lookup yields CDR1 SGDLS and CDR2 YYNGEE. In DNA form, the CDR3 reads TGTGCCAGCAGCGTAGCGGGTACCGCGTACAATGAGCAGTTCTTC. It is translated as CASSVAGTAYNEQFF.

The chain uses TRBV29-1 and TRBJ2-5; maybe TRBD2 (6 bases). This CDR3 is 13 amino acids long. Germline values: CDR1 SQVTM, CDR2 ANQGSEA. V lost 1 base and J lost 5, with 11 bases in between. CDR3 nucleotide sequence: TGCAGCGTTGAAGGCGAAGGGAGGGAGACCCAGTACTTC. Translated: CSVEGEGRETQYF.

CDR3 region: CASSFLGQGASNQYF. CDR3 coding DNA: TGTGCCAGCAGTTTTTTAGGACAGGGGGCTTCTAACCAGTACTTC. The rearrangement joins TRBV27 to TRBJ2-7; TRBD1 aligns across 11 bases. Trimming took 3 bases from V and 10 from J; bases not matched to a gene: 11. Germline lookup yields CDR1 MNHEY and CDR2 SMNVEV (reference sequence). CDR3 length: 15 amino acids.

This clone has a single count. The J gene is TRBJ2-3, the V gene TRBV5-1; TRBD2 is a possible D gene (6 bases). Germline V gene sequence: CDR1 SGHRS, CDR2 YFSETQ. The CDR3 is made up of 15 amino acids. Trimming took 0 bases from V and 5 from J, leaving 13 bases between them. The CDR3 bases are TGCGCCAGCAGCTTGGGGGCAGGAGGGCAAGATACGCAGTATTTT. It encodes CASSLGAGGQDTQYF.

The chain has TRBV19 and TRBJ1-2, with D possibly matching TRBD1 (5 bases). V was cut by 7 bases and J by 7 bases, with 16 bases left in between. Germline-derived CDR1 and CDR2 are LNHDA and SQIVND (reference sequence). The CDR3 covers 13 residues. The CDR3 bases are TGTGCCAGTATGGGACCTCTAATAGGTGGCTACACCTTC. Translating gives CASMGPLIGGYTF.

Here the CDR3 reads CASSQRQIYSYEQYF. In DNA, the CDR3 is TGTGCCAGCAGCCAAAGACAGATCTACTCCTACGAGCAGTACTTC. V gene TRBV28 combines with J gene TRBJ2-7; D might be TRBD1 (5 bases). Trimming shortened V by 6 bases and J by 0 bases, and 15 bases separated the two germline ends. The germline V gene has CDR1 MDHEN and CDR2 SYDVKM. This CDR3 comprises 15 residues.

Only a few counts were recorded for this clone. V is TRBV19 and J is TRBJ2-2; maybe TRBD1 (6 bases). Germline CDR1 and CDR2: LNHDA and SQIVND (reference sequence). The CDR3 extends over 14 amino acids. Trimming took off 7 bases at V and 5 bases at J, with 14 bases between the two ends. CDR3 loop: CASMLQGWTGELFF. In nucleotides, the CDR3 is TGTGCCAGTATGCTACAGGGATGGACCGGGGAGCTGTTTTTT.

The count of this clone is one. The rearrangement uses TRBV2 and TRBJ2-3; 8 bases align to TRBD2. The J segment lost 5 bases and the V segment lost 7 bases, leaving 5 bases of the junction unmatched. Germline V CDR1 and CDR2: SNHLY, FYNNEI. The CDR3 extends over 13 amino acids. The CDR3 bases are TGTGCCAGCAAGACGGGAGGGCAAGATACGCAGTATTTT. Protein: CASKTGGQDTQYF.

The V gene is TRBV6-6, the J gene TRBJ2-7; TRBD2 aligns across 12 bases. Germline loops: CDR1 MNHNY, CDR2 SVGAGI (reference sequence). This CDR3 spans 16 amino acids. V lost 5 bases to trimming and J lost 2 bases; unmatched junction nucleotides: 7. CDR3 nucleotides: TGTGCCAGCAGTACAGGCCTAGCGGGAGGGCCCTACGAGCAGTACTTC. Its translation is CASSTGLAGGPYEQYF.

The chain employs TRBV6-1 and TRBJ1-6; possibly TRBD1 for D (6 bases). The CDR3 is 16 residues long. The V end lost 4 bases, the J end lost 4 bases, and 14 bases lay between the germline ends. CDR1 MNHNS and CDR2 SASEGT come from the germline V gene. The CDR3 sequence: CASSARTEVYNSPLHF. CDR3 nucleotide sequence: TGTGCCAGCAGTGCCCGGACAGAAGTTTATAATTCACCCCTCCACTTT.

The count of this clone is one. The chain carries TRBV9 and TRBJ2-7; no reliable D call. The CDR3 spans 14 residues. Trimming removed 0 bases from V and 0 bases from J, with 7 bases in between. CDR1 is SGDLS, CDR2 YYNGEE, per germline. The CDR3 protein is CASSVDVISYEQYF. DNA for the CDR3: TGTGCCAGCAGCGTAGATGTAATCTCCTACGAGCAGTACTTC.

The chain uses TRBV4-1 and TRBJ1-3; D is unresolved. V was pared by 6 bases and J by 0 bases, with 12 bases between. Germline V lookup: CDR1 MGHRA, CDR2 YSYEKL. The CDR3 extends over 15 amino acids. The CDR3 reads CASRTSTISGNTIYF. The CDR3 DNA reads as TGCGCCAGCAGAACTTCGACTATCTCTGGAAACACCATATATTTT.

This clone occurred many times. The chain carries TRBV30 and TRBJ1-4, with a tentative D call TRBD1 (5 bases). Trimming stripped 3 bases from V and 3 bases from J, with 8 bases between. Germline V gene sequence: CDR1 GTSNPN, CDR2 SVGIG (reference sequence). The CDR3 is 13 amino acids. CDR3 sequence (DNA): TGTGCCTGGAGGGCGGGGCCTAATGAAAAACTGTTTTTT. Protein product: CAWRAGPNEKLFF.

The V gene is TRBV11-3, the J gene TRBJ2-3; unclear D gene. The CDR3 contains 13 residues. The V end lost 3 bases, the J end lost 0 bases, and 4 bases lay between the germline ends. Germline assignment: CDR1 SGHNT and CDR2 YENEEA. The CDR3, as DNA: TGTGCCAGCAGCTTCAGTAGCACAGATACGCAGTATTTT. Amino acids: CASSFSSTDTQYF.

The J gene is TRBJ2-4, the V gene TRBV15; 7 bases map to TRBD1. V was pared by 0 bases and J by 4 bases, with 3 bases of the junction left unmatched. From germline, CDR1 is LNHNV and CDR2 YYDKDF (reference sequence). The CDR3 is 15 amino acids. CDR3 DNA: TGTGCCACCAGCAGAGAGGGGACAGAAAAAAACATTCAGTACTTC. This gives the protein CATSREGTEKNIQYF.

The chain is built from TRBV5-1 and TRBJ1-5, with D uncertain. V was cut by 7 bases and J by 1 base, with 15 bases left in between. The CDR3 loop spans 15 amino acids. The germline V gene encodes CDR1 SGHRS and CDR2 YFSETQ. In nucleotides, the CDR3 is TGCGCCAGCTTAGGCCCTTTTTGGAGCAATCAGCCCCAGCATTTT. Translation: CASLGPFWSNQPQHF.

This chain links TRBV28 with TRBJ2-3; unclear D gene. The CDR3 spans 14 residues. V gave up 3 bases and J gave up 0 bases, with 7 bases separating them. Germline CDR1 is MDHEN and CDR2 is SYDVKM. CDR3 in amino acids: CASSFRISTDTQYF. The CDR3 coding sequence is TGTGCCAGCAGTTTTAGGATTAGCACAGATACGCAGTATTTT.

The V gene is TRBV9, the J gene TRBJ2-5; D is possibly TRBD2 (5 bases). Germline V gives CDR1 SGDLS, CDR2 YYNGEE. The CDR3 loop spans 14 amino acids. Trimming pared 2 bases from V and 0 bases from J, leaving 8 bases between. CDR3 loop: CASSVTGYQETQYF. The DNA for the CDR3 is TGTGCCAGCAGCGTGACGGGGTACCAAGAGACCCAGTACTTC.

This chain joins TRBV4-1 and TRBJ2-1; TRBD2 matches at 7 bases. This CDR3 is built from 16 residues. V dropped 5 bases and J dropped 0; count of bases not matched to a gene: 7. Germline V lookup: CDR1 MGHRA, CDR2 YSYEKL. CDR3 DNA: TGCGCCAGCAGCGCTCGGACTAGAGCCTCCTACAATGAGCAGTTCTTC. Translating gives CASSARTRASYNEQFF.

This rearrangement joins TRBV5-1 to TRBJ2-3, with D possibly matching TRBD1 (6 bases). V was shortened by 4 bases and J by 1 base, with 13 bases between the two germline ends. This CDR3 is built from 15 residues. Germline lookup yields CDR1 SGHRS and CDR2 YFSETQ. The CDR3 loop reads CASSPGTKRTDTQYF. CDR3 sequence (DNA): TGCGCCAGCAGCCCCGGGACAAAGCGCACAGATACGCAGTATTTT.

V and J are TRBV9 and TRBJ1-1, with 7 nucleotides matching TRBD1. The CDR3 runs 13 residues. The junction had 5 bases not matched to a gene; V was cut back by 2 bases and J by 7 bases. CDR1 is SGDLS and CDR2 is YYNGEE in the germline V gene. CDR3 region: CASSVWDSGEAFF. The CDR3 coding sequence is TGTGCCAGCAGCGTCTGGGACAGCGGTGAAGCTTTCTTT.

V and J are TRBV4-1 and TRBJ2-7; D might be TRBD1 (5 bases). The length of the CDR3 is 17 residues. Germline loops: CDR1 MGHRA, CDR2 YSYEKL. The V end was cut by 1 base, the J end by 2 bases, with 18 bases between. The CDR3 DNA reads TGCGCCAGCAGCCAAGTTTATAAAGGGGAATTCACCTACGAGCAGTACTTC. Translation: CASSQVYKGEFTYEQYF.